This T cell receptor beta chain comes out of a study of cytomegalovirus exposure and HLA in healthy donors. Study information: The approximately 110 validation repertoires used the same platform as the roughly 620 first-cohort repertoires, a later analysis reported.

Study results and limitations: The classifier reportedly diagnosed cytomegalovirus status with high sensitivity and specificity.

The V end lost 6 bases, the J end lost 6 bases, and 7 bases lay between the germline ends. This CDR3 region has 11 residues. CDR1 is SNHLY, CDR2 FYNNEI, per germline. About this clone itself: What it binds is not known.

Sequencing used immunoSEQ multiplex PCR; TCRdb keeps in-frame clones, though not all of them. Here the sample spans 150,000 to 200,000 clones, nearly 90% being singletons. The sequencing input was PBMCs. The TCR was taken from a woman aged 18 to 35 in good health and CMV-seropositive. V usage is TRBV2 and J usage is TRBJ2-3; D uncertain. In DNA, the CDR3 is TGTGCCAGCAGACCTACCGATACGCAGTATTTT. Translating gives CASRPTDTQYF.